A selection of T cell receptor beta chains follows, all from one sample in a study of blood T cell repertoires in COVID-19. The repertoire was sequenced with immunoSEQ multiplex PCR; TCRdb's copy has only in-frame clones and lacks some. Of fewer than 300,000 clones listed, roughly 90% were seen once; the top ten hold 0.95% to 1.3%. The specimen sequenced was PBMCs or T cells enriched from blood (not recorded which). These receptors were collected from a woman aged 30 to 39 who had recovered from COVID-19. The CDR3 runs from the conserved cysteine through the conserved F or W. Clone size is shown for a subset of rows, as once, few, many or a class of expanded clone.

CASSSGLAGVNEQFF	TRBV27	TRBJ2-1	15	.
CAISPGQGLETQYF	TRBV10-3	TRBJ2-5	14	.
CASSFIFQAVSNQPQHF	TRBV28	TRBJ1-5	17	.
CAWSAGTGDQPQHF	TRBV30	TRBJ1-5	14	.
CASSPAGGTNEKLFF	TRBV13	TRBJ1-4	15	.
CASSHRQGSSGNTIYF	TRBV4-3	TRBJ1-3	16	once
CASSPTSGRLRTYNEQFF	TRBV18	TRBJ2-1	18	.
CASSTMEARHQPQHF	TRBV28	TRBJ1-5	15	.
CASSPLQGQGGSGANVLTF	TRBV18	TRBJ2-6	19	.
CASSLVGTGLLMREQYF	TRBV7-2	TRBJ2-7	17	.
CASSREVLAYEQFF	TRBV7-8	TRBJ2-1	14	.
CASSLGPLANNEQFF	TRBV7-6	TRBJ2-1	15	.
CASSLALRRDGYTF	TRBV7-2	TRBJ1-2	14	.
CASSVYRFSTDTQYF	TRBV2	TRBJ2-3	15	.
CASMVQVNTEAFF	TRBV2	TRBJ1-1	13	.
CASSPPDRREGNTIYF	TRBV18	TRBJ1-3	16	.
CASSEPGLAYEQYF	TRBV6-1	TRBJ2-7	14	.
CASSEGAGSPLHF	TRBV5-6	TRBJ1-6	13	.
CASSLVAGSVREQYF	TRBV5-6	TRBJ2-7	15	.
CASSLATRVSTEAFF	TRBV7-6	TRBJ1-1	15	.
CASSPSGLAGGNEQFF	TRBV5-1	TRBJ2-1	16	.
CAWSTQASDTGELFF	TRBV30	TRBJ2-2	15	.
CASSPRQGGNYGYTF	TRBV18	TRBJ1-2	15	.
CATRASPGASNQPQHF	TRBV10-3	TRBJ1-5	16	.
CASSPLPDRVSGANVLTF	TRBV18	TRBJ2-6	18	few
CASSLEENLSYNEQFF	TRBV5-1	TRBJ2-1	16	.
CASRGGAGLLEQYF	TRBV28	TRBJ2-7	14	.
CATWSLGPEAFF	TRBV12-3/TRBV12-4	TRBJ1-1	12	.
CASSLGLAGVPGELFF	TRBV5-6	TRBJ2-2	16	.
CASKLMEPQHF	TRBV2	TRBJ1-5	11	once
CASRPAAGGTYEQYF	TRBV7-2	TRBJ2-7	15	.
CASSGYRGRTDTQYF	TRBV27	TRBJ2-3	15	.
CASSDTNSYEQYF	TRBV28	TRBJ2-7	13	once
CASSPATVSYEQYF	TRBV5-4	TRBJ2-7	14	.
CASSLGSGLGAYNEQFF	TRBV5-1	TRBJ2-1	17	.
CASSWTSGTLNTGELFF	TRBV6-2/TRBV6-3	TRBJ2-2	17	.
CASSHNYRGGMNTEAFF	TRBV4-3	TRBJ1-1	17	.
CASTGTGSGNTEAFF	TRBV10-1	TRBJ1-1	15	.
CASSSLGTGVIGNEQFF	TRBV5-4	TRBJ2-1	17	.
CASSPLSGRGTGELFF	TRBV6-2/TRBV6-3	TRBJ2-2	16	.
CASSFLAGGPNTGELFF	TRBV7-3	TRBJ2-2	17	.
CASSPGGSGRENYNEQFF	TRBV28	TRBJ2-1	18	.
CASSNLGGNQPQHF	TRBV19	TRBJ1-5	14	.